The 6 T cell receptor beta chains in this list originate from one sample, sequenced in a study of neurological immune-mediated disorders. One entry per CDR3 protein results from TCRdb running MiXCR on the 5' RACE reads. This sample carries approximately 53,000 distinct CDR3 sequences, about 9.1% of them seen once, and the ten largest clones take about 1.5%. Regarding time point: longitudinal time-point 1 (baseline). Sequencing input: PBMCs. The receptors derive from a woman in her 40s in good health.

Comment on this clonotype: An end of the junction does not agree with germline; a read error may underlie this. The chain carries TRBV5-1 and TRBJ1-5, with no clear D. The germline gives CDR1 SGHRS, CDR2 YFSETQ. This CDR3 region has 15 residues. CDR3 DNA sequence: TGCGCCAGCAGCTTGGCCGTGTGGCTGGGTCAGCCACAGCATTTT. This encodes CASSLAVWLGQPQHF.

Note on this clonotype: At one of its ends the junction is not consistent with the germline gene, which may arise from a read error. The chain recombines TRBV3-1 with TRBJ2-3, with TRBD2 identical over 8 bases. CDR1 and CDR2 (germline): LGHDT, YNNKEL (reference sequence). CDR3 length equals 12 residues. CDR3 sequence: CATSGGTDTQYF. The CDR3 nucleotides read TGTGCCACCAGCGGGGGTACAGATACGCAGTATTTT.

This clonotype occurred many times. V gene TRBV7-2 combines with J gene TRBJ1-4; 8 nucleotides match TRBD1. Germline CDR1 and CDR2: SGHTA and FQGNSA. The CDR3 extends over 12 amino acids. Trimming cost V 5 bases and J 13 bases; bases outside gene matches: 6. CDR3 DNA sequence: TGTGCCAGCAGCACCCGGACAGGGTTACTGTTTTTT. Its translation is CASSTRTGLLFF.

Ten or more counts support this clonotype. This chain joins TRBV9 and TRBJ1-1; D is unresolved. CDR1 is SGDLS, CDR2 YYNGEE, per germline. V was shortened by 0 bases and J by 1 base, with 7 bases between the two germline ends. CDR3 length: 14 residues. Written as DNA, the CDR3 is TGTGCCAGCAGCGTAGCTGTCTGGAACACTGAAGCTTTCTTT. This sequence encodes CASSVAVWNTEAFF.

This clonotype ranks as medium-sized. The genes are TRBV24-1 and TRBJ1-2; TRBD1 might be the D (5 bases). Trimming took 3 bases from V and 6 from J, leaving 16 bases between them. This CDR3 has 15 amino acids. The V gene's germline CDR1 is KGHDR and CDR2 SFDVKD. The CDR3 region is CATSDRVLGTDGYTF. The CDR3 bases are TGTGCCACCAGTGATCGGGTGTTGGGGACGGATGGCTACACCTTC.

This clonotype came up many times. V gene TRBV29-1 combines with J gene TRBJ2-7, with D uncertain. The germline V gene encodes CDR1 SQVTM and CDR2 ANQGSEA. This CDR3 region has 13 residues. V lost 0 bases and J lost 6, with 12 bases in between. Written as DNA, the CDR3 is TGCAGCGTTGAAGACACTCTGCGCGGCGAGCAGTACTTC. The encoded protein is CSVEDTLRGEQYF.